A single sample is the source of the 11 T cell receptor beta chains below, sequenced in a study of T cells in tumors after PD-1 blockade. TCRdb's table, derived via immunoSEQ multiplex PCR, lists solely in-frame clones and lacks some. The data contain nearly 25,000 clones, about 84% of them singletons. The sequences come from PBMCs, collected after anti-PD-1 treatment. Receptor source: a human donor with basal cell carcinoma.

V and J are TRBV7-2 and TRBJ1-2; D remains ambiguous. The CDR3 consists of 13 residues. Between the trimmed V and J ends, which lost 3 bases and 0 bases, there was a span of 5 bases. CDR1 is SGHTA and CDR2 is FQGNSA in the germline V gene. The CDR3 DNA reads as TGTGCCAGCAGCTTCGGGACTAACTATGGCTACACCTTC. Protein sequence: CASSFGTNYGYTF.

The DNA of the CDR3 is TGTGCCTGGAGTCGGGACAGGTGGGCTTTCTTT. Residues: CAWSRDRWAFF. The chain links TRBV30 to TRBJ1-1, with 8 bases fitting TRBD1. The V segment lost 2 bases and the J segment 11 bases; nucleotides outside the gene matches: 4. The CDR3 contains 11 residues. Germline CDR1 and CDR2: GTSNPN and SVGIG (reference sequence).

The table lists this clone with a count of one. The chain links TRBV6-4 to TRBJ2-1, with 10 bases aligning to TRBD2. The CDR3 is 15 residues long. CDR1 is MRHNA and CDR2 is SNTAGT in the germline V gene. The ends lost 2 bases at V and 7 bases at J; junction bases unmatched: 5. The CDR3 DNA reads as TGTGCCAGCAGTGACCAAGCGGGGGGGCGGAATGAGCAGTTCTTC. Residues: CASSDQAGGRNEQFF.

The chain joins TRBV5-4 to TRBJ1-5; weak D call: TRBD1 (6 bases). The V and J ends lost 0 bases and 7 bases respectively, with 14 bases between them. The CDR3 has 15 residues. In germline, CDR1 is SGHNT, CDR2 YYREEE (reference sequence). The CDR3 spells CASSLDGGQGQPQHF. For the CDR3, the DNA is TGTGCCAGCAGCTTGGATGGGGGGCAGGGCCAGCCCCAGCATTTT.

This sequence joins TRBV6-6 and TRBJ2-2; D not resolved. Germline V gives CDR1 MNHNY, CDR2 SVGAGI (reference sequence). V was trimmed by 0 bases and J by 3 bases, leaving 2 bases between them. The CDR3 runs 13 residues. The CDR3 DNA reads TGTGCCAGCAGTTACTCTCACACCGGGGAGCTGTTTTTT. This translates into CASSYSHTGELFF.

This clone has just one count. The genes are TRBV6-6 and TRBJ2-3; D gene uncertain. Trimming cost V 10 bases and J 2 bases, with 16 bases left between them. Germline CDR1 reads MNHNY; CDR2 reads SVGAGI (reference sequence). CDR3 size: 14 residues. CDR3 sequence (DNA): TGTGCCATCCAGCCCCCGGGCCTCACAGATACGCAGTATTTT. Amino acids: CAIQPPGLTDTQYF.

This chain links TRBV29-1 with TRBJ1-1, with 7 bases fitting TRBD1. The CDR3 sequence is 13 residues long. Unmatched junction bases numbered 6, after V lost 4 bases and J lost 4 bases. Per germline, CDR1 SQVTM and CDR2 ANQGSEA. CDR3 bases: TGCAGCGTTGCTTCAGGGGGGGGCACTGAAGCTTTCTTT. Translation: CSVASGGGTEAFF.

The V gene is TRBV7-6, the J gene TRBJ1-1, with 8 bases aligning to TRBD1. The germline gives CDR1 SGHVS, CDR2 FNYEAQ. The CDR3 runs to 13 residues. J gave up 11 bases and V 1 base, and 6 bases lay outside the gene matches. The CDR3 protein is CASSLGRGLNAFF. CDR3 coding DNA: TGTGCCAGCAGCTTAGGCAGGGGGCTGAACGCTTTCTTT.

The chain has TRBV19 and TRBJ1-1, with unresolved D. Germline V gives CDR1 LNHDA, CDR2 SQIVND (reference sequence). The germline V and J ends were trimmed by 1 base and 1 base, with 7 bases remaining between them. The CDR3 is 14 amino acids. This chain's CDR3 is CASSIGPANTEAFF. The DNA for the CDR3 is TGTGCCAGTAGTATAGGGCCAGCGAACACTGAAGCTTTCTTT.

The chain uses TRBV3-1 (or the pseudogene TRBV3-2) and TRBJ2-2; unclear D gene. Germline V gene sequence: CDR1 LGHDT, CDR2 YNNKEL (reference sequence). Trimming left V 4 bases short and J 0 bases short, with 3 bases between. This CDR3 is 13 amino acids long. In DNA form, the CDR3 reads TGTGCCAGCAGCCGGACGAACACCGGGGAGCTGTTTTTT. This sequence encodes CASSRTNTGELFF.

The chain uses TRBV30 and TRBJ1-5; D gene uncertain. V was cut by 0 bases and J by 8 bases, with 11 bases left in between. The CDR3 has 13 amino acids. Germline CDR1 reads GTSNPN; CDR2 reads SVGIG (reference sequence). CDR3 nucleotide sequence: TGTGCCTGGAGTGTATTTCCCGGGGAGCCCCAGCATTTT. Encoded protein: CAWSVFPGEPQHF.